The 10 T cell receptor beta chains below all came from one sample that was sequenced in a study of T cells in localized non-small cell lung cancer. Assay used: immunoSEQ multiplex PCR; TCRdb lists only in-frame clones, some missing. The sample carries tens of thousands of clones, 85% to 90% recorded once. The sequencing used peripheral blood, collected before any cancer treatment. The receptors originated from a male donor at least 60 years old with stage I squamous cell lung carcinoma.

Here the CDR3 reads CASSLAGQGGGELFF. The DNA for the CDR3 is TGCGCCAGCAGCTTGGCAGGGCAAGGAGGCGGGGAGCTGTTTTTT. The V call is TRBV5-1, the J call TRBJ2-2; tentatively, D is TRBD1 or TRBD2 (5 bases each). CDR1 SGHRS and CDR2 YFSETQ come from the germline V gene. This CDR3 spans 15 amino acids. The germline V and J ends were trimmed by 0 bases and 7 bases, with 13 bases remaining between them.

To note about this clone: At one end the junction does not follow the germline gene, possibly because of a read error. The chain couples TRBV7-3 to TRBJ2-3; the match to TRBD2 covers 10 bases. This CDR3 spans 15 amino acids. Per germline, CDR1 SGHTA and CDR2 FQGTGA. CDR3 nucleotides: TGTGACAGCAGCTCGTGGACTAGCGGACGGGATACGCAGTATTTT. It specifies CDSSSWTSGRDTQYF.

The genes are TRBV30 and TRBJ1-4; TRBD1 agrees at 7 bases. The V gene's germline CDR1 is GTSNPN and CDR2 SVGIG (reference sequence). The trim removed 5 bases at V and 2 bases at J, leaving 8 bases unmatched. CDR3 length equals 15 residues. The CDR3 sequence: CAWRQGVSTNEKLFF. In DNA, the CDR3 is TGTGCCTGGCGCCAGGGGGTCTCCACTAATGAAAAACTGTTTTTT.

There are a few counts of this clone. The chain is built from TRBV30 and TRBJ1-6; 9 bases are a match to TRBD1. With 7 bases clipped from V and 4 bases from J, the junction kept 2 bases outside the gene matches. This CDR3 is built from 13 residues. Per the germline V gene, CDR1 is GTSNPN and CDR2 is SVGIG (reference sequence). CDR3 residues: CASTGGYNSPLHF. The CDR3 bases are TGTGCCTCGACAGGGGGATATAATTCACCCCTCCACTTT.

The rearrangement uses TRBV27 and TRBJ2-7; 9 bases line up with TRBD1. The germline V gene has CDR1 MNHEY and CDR2 SMNVEV (reference sequence). V shed 7 bases, J shed 2 bases, and the junction held 18 bases outside the gene matches. This CDR3 comprises 18 residues. CDR3 residues: CASIRGGQGLSYPYEQYF. CDR3 DNA: TGTGCCAGCATCCGTGGGGGACAGGGCCTCTCTTATCCCTACGAGCAGTACTTC.

The V and J genes are TRBV30 and TRBJ1-5; D is perhaps TRBD1 (6 bases). The CDR3 length is 15 residues. Germline CDR1 reads GTSNPN; CDR2 reads SVGIG (reference sequence). Trimming stripped 1 base from V and 2 bases from J, with 12 bases between. CDR3 in amino acids: CAWSEGGRGNQPQHF. CDR3 in DNA: TGTGCCTGGAGTGAGGGGGGCCGGGGCAATCAGCCCCAGCATTTT. Based on the CDR3 plus reference TRBV30 and TRBJ1-5, the full variable domain is SQTIHQWPATLVQPVGSPLSLECTVEGTSNPNLYWYRQAAGRGLQLLFYSVGIGQISSEVPQNLSASRPQDRQFILSSKKLLLSDSGFYLCAWSEGGRGNQPQHFGDGTRLSIL.

This rearrangement joins TRBV5-6 to TRBJ1-5, with D unresolved. Per the germline V gene, CDR1 is SGHDT and CDR2 is YYEEEE. With 0 bases removed from V and 6 bases from J, the gap between germline ends came to 7 bases. This CDR3 region has 13 residues. In DNA form, the CDR3 reads TGTGCCAGCAGCTTGGAGTTCGGTCAGCCCCAGCATTTT. It is translated as CASSLEFGQPQHF. The whole variable domain, remainder taken from reference TRBV5-6 and TRBJ1-5, is DAGVTQSPTHLIKTRGQQVTLRCSPKSGHDTVSWYQQALGQGPQFIFQYYEEEERQRGNFPDRFSGHQFPNYSSELNVNALLLGDSALYLCASSLEFGQPQHFGDGTRLSIL.

The rearrangement uses TRBV4-1 and TRBJ2-7; D possibly corresponds to TRBD2 (6 bases). With 0 bases removed from V and 1 base from J, the gap between germline ends came to 10 bases. Germline V CDR1 and CDR2: MGHRA, YSYEKL. The CDR3 consists of 15 residues. CDR3 sequence: CASSQESGLSYEQYF. CDR3 nucleotide sequence: TGCGCCAGCAGCCAAGAGAGCGGGCTTTCCTACGAGCAGTACTTC.

The chain employs TRBV12-5 and TRBJ1-5; D gene uncertain. In germline, CDR1 is LGHNT, CDR2 FRNRAP. The CDR3 contains 15 residues. V dropped 2 bases and J dropped 0 bases, with 8 bases sitting between them. For the CDR3, the DNA is TGTGCTAGTGGTTTGACCGCGCTTAGCAATCAGCCCCAGCATTTT. Protein product: CASGLTALSNQPQHF.

The J gene is TRBJ1-5, the V gene TRBV30; the D gene is possibly TRBD1 (5 bases). This CDR3 has 14 residues. The V and J ends lost 3 bases and 4 bases respectively, with 13 bases between them. Germline CDR1 is GTSNPN and CDR2 is SVGIG (reference sequence). The CDR3 sequence: CAWRREGSNQPQHF. Written as DNA, the CDR3 is TGTGCCTGGAGGAGGGAGGGGAGTAATCAGCCCCAGCATTTT.